This T cell receptor beta chain was obtained from a study of shared clonotypes between healthy human individuals. Whole-study findings and limits: Sequencing depth was predicted to influence how clonotypes are shared among donors. Specimens sampled were limited to blood, with tissue repertoires likely differing.

In its sample, this clone was seen once. Its antigen remains unidentified. CDR3 length: 13 residues. The germline gives CDR1 SGHRS, CDR2 YFSETQ. V was trimmed by 4 bases and J by 4 bases, leaving 9 bases between them. CD45RO-negative, CCR7-selected cells formed the naive CD8 fraction, which excluded terminally differentiated effector memory CD45RA+ cells. The protocol was immunoSEQ multiplex PCR, while the TCRdb copy is restricted to in-frame clones and leaves out a portion. Of 1.5 million to 2.5 million clones in the sample, roughly 94% are singletons; the top ten hold 1% to 1.5%. This receptor was taken from a man between 18 and 35 years old in good health. Sequencing was performed on naive CD8+ T cells sorted from blood. The chain is built from TRBV5-1 and TRBJ1-3; D ambiguous. The CDR3, as DNA: TGCGCCAGCAGCCCCGACGGAGGAAACACCATATATTTT. Amino acid sequence: CASSPDGGNTIYF.